The sequence of this TCR beta chain was determined in a study of molecular identifiers for immune sequencing clone quantification. TCRdb fed the PCR reads into MiXCR, producing one record per CDR3 protein. The data hold around 470,000 distinct CDR3 sequences, with around 25% observed a single time. Findings and caveats of the study: In CMV-specific effectors, clones above 20 copies held over 99% of molecules; naive, under 1%.

This CDR3 region has 15 residues. V was clipped by 1 base and J by 3 bases, with 12 bases between them. Germline CDR1 reads MGHRA; CDR2 reads YSYEKL. This clonotype was seen a handful of times. Its antigen is currently unknown. The chain recombines TRBV4-1 with TRBJ1-1; unclear D gene. Sequenced input: naive CD8+ T cells from blood, with Jurkat cell RNA spiked in. Subset noted: FACS-sorted CD8+CD4-CCR7+CD45RA+ naive T cells. This clonotype was obtained from a human donor in good health. Some libraries in this study had Jurkat cell RNA spiked in. The CDR3 loop reads CASSQGAPGYTEAFF. The CDR3 DNA follows: TGCGCCAGCAGCCAAGGAGCCCCCGGGTACACTGAAGCTTTCTTT.